Presented here are 28 T cell receptor beta chains from one specimen sequenced in a study of blood T cell repertoires in COVID-19. Measured with immunoSEQ multiplex PCR; TCRdb has only the in-frame clones, and not every one. The sample has roughly 160,000 clones, more than 70% seen once. Material for sequencing was peripheral blood. These receptors came from a man in his fifties with active or convalescent COVID-19.

This clone was found a few times. The gene calls are TRBV27 and TRBJ1-6; D is possibly TRBD1 (6 bases). This CDR3 has 16 amino acids. With 5 bases removed from V and 9 bases from J, the gap between germline ends came to 20 bases. Germline CDR1 reads MNHEY; CDR2 reads SMNVEV (reference sequence). This CDR3 is CASSPREGVFSSPLHF. DNA for the CDR3: TGTGCCAGCAGTCCTCGGGAGGGGGTCTTTAGTTCACCCCTCCACTTT.

The count of this clone is one. The chain has TRBV24-1 and TRBJ2-1; D unclear. The V gene's germline CDR1 is KGHDR and CDR2 SFDVKD. V lost 7 bases and J 3 bases, leaving 9 bases between the germline ends. There are 13 residues in the CDR3. The CDR3 loop is CATRASDYNEQFF. CDR3 DNA sequence: TGTGCCACCAGGGCTAGTGACTACAATGAGCAGTTCTTC.

This clone was found once. This sample includes further DNA sequences coding for the same CDR3. The chain recombines TRBV9 with TRBJ1-1; D remains ambiguous. This CDR3 contains 13 residues. Between the trimmed V and J ends, which lost 0 bases and 0 bases, there was a span of 3 bases. Germline CDR1 reads SGDLS; CDR2 reads YYNGEE. CDR3 amino acids: CASSVAVNTEAFF. CDR3 nucleotides: TGTGCCAGCAGCGTAGCCGTGAACACTGAAGCTTTCTTT.

The rearrangement joins TRBV11-3 to TRBJ1-1, with 10 nucleotides matching TRBD1. The trim removed 6 bases at V and 3 bases at J, leaving 13 bases unmatched. The CDR3 loop spans 17 amino acids. Germline loops: CDR1 SGHNT, CDR2 YENEEA. CDR3 residues: CASRRDRGGGKDTEAFF. CDR3 sequence (DNA): TGTGCCAGCAGACGGGACAGGGGAGGGGGTAAGGACACTGAAGCTTTCTTT.

CDR3 residues: CASSSDFDRGNTEAFF. The CDR3 nucleotides are TGTGCCAGCAGCTCGGACTTTGACAGGGGGAACACTGAAGCTTTCTTT. The rearrangement joins TRBV7-2 to TRBJ1-1, with 8 bases aligning to TRBD1. Losses at the gene ends were 4 bases for V and 1 base for J; bases not matched to a gene: 8. Germline V gene sequence: CDR1 SGHTA, CDR2 FQGNSA. This CDR3 has 16 residues.

The rearrangement uses TRBV14 and TRBJ1-2; TRBD1 matches at 9 bases. This CDR3 comprises 15 residues. Looked up from germline, CDR1 is SGHDN and CDR2 is FVKESK. The trim removed 4 bases at V and 2 bases at J, leaving 5 bases unmatched. CDR3 nucleotide sequence: TGTGCCAGCAGCCGACCGGGACAGGGAAACTATGGCTACACCTTC. This gives the protein CASSRPGQGNYGYTF.

This rearrangement joins TRBV7-2 to TRBJ2-7; a weak D match, TRBD1 (6 bases). The CDR3 extends over 13 amino acids. In germline, CDR1 is SGHTA, CDR2 FQGNSA. V was cut by 4 bases and J by 7 bases, with 14 bases left in between. In DNA, the CDR3 is TGTGCCAGCAGCTACGGACAGTTGAGAGAGCAGTACTTC. It codes for CASSYGQLREQYF. Filled out from reference TRBV7-2 and TRBJ2-7, the complete variable domain reads GAGVSQSPSNKVTEKGKDVELRCDPISGHTALYWYRQSLGQGLEFLIYFQGNSAPDKSGLPSDRFSAERTGGSVSTLTIQRTQQEDSAVYLCASSYGQLREQYFGPGTRLTVT.

The chain carries TRBV6-5 and TRBJ1-1; TRBD1 matches 10 bases. The CDR3 sequence is 15 residues long. In germline, CDR1 is MNHEY, CDR2 SVGAGI. With 6 bases clipped from V and 6 bases from J, the junction kept 10 bases outside the gene matches. CDR3 sequence reads: CASSRGQGLGSEAFF. The CDR3 DNA sequence: TGTGCCAGCAGCAGGGGACAGGGGCTGGGTTCTGAAGCTTTCTTT.

This sequence joins TRBV9 and TRBJ2-7; TRBD2 matches at 9 bases. CDR3 length equals 15 residues. Germline V gives CDR1 SGDLS, CDR2 YYNGEE. Trimming removed 1 base from V and 4 bases from J; junction bases left unmatched: 6. This chain's CDR3 is CASSVRASGAYEQYF. CDR3 nucleotide sequence: TGTGCCAGCAGCGTAAGGGCTAGCGGGGCGTACGAGCAGTACTTC.

The J gene is TRBJ1-2, the V gene TRBV5-4; no clear D. V lost 3 bases and J lost 7, with 13 bases in between. CDR3 size: 13 residues. Germline values: CDR1 SGHNT, CDR2 YYREEE (reference sequence). In nucleotides, the CDR3 is TGTGCCAGCAGCTCCCTCAAGGAGTCTGGCTACACCTTC. Translation: CASSSLKESGYTF.

The gene calls are TRBV6-5 and TRBJ2-7; 9 nucleotides match TRBD1. Germline V gene sequence: CDR1 MNHEY, CDR2 SVGAGI. V shed 5 bases and J 6 bases; nucleotides not matched to a gene: 11. This CDR3 has 15 residues. CDR3 in DNA: TGTGCCAGCAGTCCCCCTTACAGGGGGCGCGTCGAGCAGTACTTC. It encodes CASSPPYRGRVEQYF.

The rearrangement joins TRBV27 to TRBJ2-2; D unresolved. CDR3 length: 13 residues. V dropped 6 bases and J dropped 2 bases, with 7 bases sitting between them. Per the germline V gene, CDR1 is MNHEY and CDR2 is SMNVEV (reference sequence). In DNA form, the CDR3 reads TGTGCCAGCAGCCTATTAAACACCGGGGAGCTGTTTTTT. As protein: CASSLLNTGELFF.

The chain links TRBV7-3 to TRBJ2-5; 9 bases map to TRBD2. This CDR3 spans 15 amino acids. Germline CDR1 SGHTA, CDR2 FQGTGA. V gave up 3 bases and J gave up 1 base; unmatched junction bases: 3. The CDR3 protein is CASSLLAGPQETQYF. CDR3 bases: TGTGCCAGCAGCTTGCTAGCGGGACCCCAAGAGACCCAGTACTTC. Combining the CDR3 with reference TRBV7-3 and TRBJ2-5 gives the whole variable domain GAGVSQTPSNKVTEKGKYVELRCDPISGHTALYWYRQSLGQGPEFLIYFQGTGAADDSGLPNDRFFAVRPEGSVSTLKIQRTERGDSAVYLCASSLLAGPQETQYFGPGTRLLVL.

The chain couples TRBV6-1 to TRBJ1-2, with D unresolved. V lost 2 bases, J lost 8 bases, and 15 bases lay in between. The CDR3 runs to 14 residues. Germline CDR1 is MNHNS and CDR2 is SASEGT. Here the CDR3 DNA reads TGTGCCAGCAGTGAAACGGGGAGCACCTGGGGCTACACCTTC. Its translation is CASSETGSTWGYTF.

The V and J genes are TRBV11-3 and TRBJ2-1; 7 bases fit TRBD1. CDR3 length equals 19 residues. Germline V lookup: CDR1 SGHNT, CDR2 YENEEA. V lost 0 bases, J lost 0 bases, and 11 bases stayed unmatched. The CDR3, as DNA: TGTGCCAGCAGCTTAGATAGGTGGGGGACAGACCACTCCTACAATGAGCAGTTCTTC. Protein: CASSLDRWGTDHSYNEQFF.

The chain uses TRBV5-1 and TRBJ1-1; 8 bases agree with TRBD1. The CDR3 runs 16 residues. Germline V lookup: CDR1 SGHRS, CDR2 YFSETQ. V lost 5 bases to trimming and J lost 5 bases; unmatched junction nucleotides: 14. CDR3 sequence: CASSKDRAPSGTEAFF. The CDR3 region has the DNA TGCGCCAGCAGTAAGGACAGGGCGCCAAGTGGAACTGAAGCTTTCTTT.

The rearrangement uses TRBV6-4 and TRBJ1-2; the match to TRBD1 covers 10 bases. The CDR3 extends over 14 amino acids. The trim removed 6 bases at V and 8 bases at J, leaving 9 bases unmatched. Germline V gene lookup returns CDR1 MRHNA and CDR2 SNTAGT. CDR3 residues: CASSRDRGVGGYTF. CDR3 sequence (DNA): TGTGCCAGCAGCCGGGACAGGGGAGTGGGAGGCTACACCTTC.

The chain combines TRBV30 with TRBJ2-7, with 7 bases identical to TRBD2. The CDR3 extends over 13 amino acids. CDR1 is GTSNPN, CDR2 SVGIG, per germline (reference sequence). CDR3 protein: CASAGQATYEQYF. For the CDR3, the DNA is TGTGCTTCAGCGGGGCAGGCAACCTACGAGCAGTACTTC.

The V call is TRBV10-3, the J call TRBJ1-4; TRBD1 matches 9 bases. The CDR3 has 16 residues. Looked up from germline, CDR1 is ENHRY and CDR2 is SYGVKD. Trimming cost V 4 bases and J 7 bases; bases outside gene matches: 10. The DNA for the CDR3 is TGTGCCATCAGTGGAGGAACAGGGGGCATGGGTGAAAAACTGTTTTTT. It specifies CAISGGTGGMGEKLFF.

The genes are TRBV5-1 and TRBJ2-1; 8 bases are shared with TRBD1. Unmatched junction bases numbered 2, after V lost 0 bases and J lost 3 bases. Looked up from germline, CDR1 is SGHRS and CDR2 is YFSETQ. The CDR3 is 15 residues long. CDR3 coding DNA: TGCGCCAGCAGCTTGGGGGGACAGGACTACAATGAGCAGTTCTTC. Protein: CASSLGGQDYNEQFF. Full variable domain (rest looked up from reference TRBV5-1 and TRBJ2-1): KAGVTQTPRYLIKTRGQQVTLSCSPISGHRSVSWYQQTPGQGLQFLFEYFSETQRNKGNFPGRFSGRQFSNSRSEMNVSTLELGDSALYLCASSLGGQDYNEQFFGPGTRLTVL.

The V call is TRBV7-9, the J call TRBJ2-1; TRBD2 is a possible D gene (5 bases). The CDR3 length is 14 residues. The germline V gene has CDR1 SEHNR and CDR2 FQNEAQ (reference sequence). Trimming took off 2 bases at V and 7 bases at J, with 12 bases between the two ends. The DNA of the CDR3 is TGTGCCAGCAGCTTATATGGGAGTGAAAATGAGCAGTTCTTC. It translates to CASSLYGSENEQFF. Using reference TRBV7-9 and TRBJ2-1 for the parts outside the CDR3, the full variable domain is DTGVSQNPRHKITKRGQNVTFRCDPISEHNRLYWYRQTLGQGPEFLTYFQNEAQLEKSRLLSDRFSAERPKGSFSTLEIQRTEQGDSAMYLCASSLYGSENEQFFGPGTRLTVL.

This clone was recorded once. Other DNA sequences of this sample code for an identical CDR3. V is TRBV19 and J is TRBJ2-7; TRBD2 might be the D (6 bases). Trimming pared 8 bases from V and 0 bases from J, leaving 14 bases between. The CDR3 is made up of 14 amino acids. Germline loops: CDR1 LNHDA, CDR2 SQIVND (reference sequence). The CDR3: CASSTGTGSYEQYF. DNA of the CDR3: TGTGCCAGTTCGACCGGGACTGGCTCCTACGAGCAGTACTTC.

The CDR3 bases are TGTGCCAGCACCCCCTTCGGGAAGATGGATTCACCCCTCCACTTT. Its translation is CASTPFGKMDSPLHF. The chain combines TRBV6-5 with TRBJ1-6; D not certain. The CDR3 consists of 15 residues. Trimming shortened V by 7 bases and J by 8 bases, and 18 bases separated the two germline ends. CDR1 and CDR2 (germline): MNHEY, SVGAGI.

This chain joins TRBV5-1 and TRBJ2-5, with 13 bases matching TRBD2. Losses at the gene ends were 4 bases for V and 2 bases for J; bases not matched to a gene: 11. Germline loops: CDR1 SGHRS, CDR2 YFSETQ. This CDR3 spans 18 amino acids. CDR3: CASSPPTSTSGGQETQYF. The DNA of the CDR3 is TGCGCCAGCAGCCCACCCACCTCGACTAGCGGGGGGCAAGAGACCCAGTACTTC.

The J gene is TRBJ2-3, the V gene TRBV9; 10 bases map to TRBD2. Germline CDR1 and CDR2: SGDLS and YYNGEE. V dropped 4 bases and J dropped 1; count of bases not matched to a gene: 3. The CDR3 has 15 residues. In nucleotides, the CDR3 is TGTGCCAGCAGCCTAGCGGGGGTGGGCACAGATACGCAGTATTTT. It yields the protein CASSLAGVGTDTQYF.

This chain uses TRBV2 with TRBJ1-1; possible D gene TRBD1, 6 bases. The CDR3 extends over 13 amino acids. V gave up 5 bases and J gave up 9 bases, with 16 bases separating them. Germline V gene sequence: CDR1 SNHLY, CDR2 FYNNEI. CDR3 amino acids: CASSPYDRSKAFF. The CDR3 bases are TGTGCCAGCAGTCCCTACGACAGGAGTAAAGCTTTCTTT.

The chain combines TRBV7-8 with TRBJ2-3; 8 bases are a match to TRBD2. The CDR3 sequence is 14 residues long. The V gene's germline CDR1 is SGHVS and CDR2 FQNEAQ. Trimming removed 8 bases from V and 4 bases from J; junction bases left unmatched: 8. CDR3 bases: TGTGCCAGCGGCCGAGGACTAGCCCCAGATACGCAGTATTTT. It encodes CASGRGLAPDTQYF.

The chain recombines TRBV6-5 with TRBJ2-1, with 7 bases that match TRBD1. V lost 4 bases and J lost 1; bases outside the gene matches: 4. The germline V gene has CDR1 MNHEY and CDR2 SVGAGI. The CDR3 runs 15 residues. CDR3 residues: CASSFDRDSYNEQFF. In nucleotides, the CDR3 is TGTGCCAGCAGTTTCGACAGGGATTCCTACAATGAGCAGTTCTTC.